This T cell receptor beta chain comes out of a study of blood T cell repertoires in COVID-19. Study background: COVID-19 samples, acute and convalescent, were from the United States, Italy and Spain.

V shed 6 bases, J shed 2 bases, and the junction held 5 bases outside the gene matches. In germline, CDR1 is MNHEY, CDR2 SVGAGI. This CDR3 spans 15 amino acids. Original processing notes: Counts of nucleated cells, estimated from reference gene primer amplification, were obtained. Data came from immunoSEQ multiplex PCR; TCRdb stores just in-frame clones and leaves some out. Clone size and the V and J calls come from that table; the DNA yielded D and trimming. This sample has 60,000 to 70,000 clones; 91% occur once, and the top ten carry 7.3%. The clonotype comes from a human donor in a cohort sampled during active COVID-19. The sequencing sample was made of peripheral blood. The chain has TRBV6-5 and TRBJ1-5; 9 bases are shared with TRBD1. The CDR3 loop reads CASSFTGGRNQPQHF. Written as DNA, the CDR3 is TGTGCCAGCAGCTTTACAGGGGGCCGCAATCAGCCCCAGCATTTT.